This T cell receptor (beta chain) was captured by sequencing in a study of regulatory T cells in long-lasting Graves disease. Documented time point: persistent/refractory GD, antithyroid drugs over 5 years with positive TRAb. RNA isolated from PBMCs was used to make the TCR library. Germline V gene data show CDR1 as MGHDK and CDR2 as SYGVNS. Trimming took 1 base from V and 8 from J, leaving 11 bases between them. The CDR3 consists of 14 residues. Building of the TCR beta libraries involved iRepertoire HTBI primers and Arm-PCR of CDR3 regions. TCRdb recomputed calls from the multiplex PCR reads with MiXCR, one row per CDR3 protein. This sample carries 700,000 or so distinct CDR3 sequences, around 30% of them seen once, and the ten largest clones take roughly 40%.

The source of this sequence is a female donor with Graves disease. This chain connects TRBV25-1 to TRBJ1-4; D may be TRBD1 (5 bases). Sequencing was performed on peripheral blood mononuclear cells (PBMCs), taken when the disease was refractory, from a patient treated with antithyroid drugs. The CDR3, as DNA: TGTGCCAGCAGTGAATCGGGGGGGTTCGAAAAACTGTTTTTT. It translates to CASSESGGFEKLFF.